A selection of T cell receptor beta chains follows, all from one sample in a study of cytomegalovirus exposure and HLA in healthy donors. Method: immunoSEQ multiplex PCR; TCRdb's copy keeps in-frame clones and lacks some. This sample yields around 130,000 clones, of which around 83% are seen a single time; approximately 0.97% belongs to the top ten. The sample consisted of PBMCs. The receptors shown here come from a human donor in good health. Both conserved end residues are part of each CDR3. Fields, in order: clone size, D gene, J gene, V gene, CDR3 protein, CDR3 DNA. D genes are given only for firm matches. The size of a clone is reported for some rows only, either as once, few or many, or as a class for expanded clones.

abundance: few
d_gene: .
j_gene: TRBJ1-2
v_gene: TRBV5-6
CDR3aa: CASSQTGSGYTF
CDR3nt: TGTGCCAGCAGCCAGACAGGTTCAGGCTACACCTTC

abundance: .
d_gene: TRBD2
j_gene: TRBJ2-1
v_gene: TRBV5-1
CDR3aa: CASSFGGGSYNEQFF
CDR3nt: TGCGCCAGCAGCTTTGGCGGGGGATCCTACAATGAGCAGTTCTTC

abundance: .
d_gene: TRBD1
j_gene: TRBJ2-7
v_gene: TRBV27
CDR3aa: CASRQGGNEQYF
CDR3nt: TGTGCCAGCAGACAGGGGGGTAACGAGCAGTACTTC

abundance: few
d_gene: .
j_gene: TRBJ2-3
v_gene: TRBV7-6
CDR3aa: CASSLWAPTGTSTDTQYF
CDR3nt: TGTGCCAGCAGCTTATGGGCCCCCACAGGCACCAGCACAGATACGCAGTATTTT

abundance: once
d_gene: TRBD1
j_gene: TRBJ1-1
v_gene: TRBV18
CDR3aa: CASSQGQGRNTEAFF
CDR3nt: TGTGCCAGCTCACAAGGACAGGGACGGAACACTGAAGCTTTCTTT

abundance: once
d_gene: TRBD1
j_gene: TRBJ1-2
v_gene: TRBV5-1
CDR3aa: CASSRDRGGYGYTF
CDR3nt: TGTGCCAGCAGCCGGGACAGGGGGGGTTATGGCTACACCTTC

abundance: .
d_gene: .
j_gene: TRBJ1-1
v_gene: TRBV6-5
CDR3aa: CASLSRVPPEAFF
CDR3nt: TGTGCCAGCCTCTCCAGGGTTCCCCCTGAAGCTTTCTTT

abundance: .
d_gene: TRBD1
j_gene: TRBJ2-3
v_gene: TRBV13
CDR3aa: CASSPGQGLTDTQYF
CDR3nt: TGTGCCAGCAGCCCAGGACAGGGTCTCACAGATACGCAGTATTTT

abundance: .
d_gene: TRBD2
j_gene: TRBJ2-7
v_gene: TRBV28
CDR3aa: CASSPQAGVDEQYF
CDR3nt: TGTGCCAGCAGCCCCCAAGCGGGGGTCGACGAGCAGTACTTC

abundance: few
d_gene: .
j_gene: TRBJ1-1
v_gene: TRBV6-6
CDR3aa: CASTNWAENTEAFF
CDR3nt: TGTGCCAGCACCAACTGGGCAGAGAACACTGAAGCTTTCTTT

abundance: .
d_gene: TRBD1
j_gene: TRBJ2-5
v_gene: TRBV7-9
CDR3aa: CASSPQGVRETQYF
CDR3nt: TGTGCCAGCAGCCCACAGGGGGTTAGGGAGACCCAGTACTTC

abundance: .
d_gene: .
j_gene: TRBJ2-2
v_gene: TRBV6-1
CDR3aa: CASGRGTGHTGELFF
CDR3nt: TGTGCCAGCGGGAGGGGGACAGGTCACACCGGGGAGCTGTTTTTT

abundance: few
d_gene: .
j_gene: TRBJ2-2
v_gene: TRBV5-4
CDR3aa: CASSLEPLGGELFF
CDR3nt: TGTGCCAGCAGCTTGGAGCCTCTAGGCGGGGAGCTGTTTTTT

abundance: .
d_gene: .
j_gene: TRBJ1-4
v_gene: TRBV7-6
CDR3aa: CASSLNRFEKLFF
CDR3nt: TGTGCCAGCAGCTTGAACAGGTTTGAAAAACTGTTTTTT